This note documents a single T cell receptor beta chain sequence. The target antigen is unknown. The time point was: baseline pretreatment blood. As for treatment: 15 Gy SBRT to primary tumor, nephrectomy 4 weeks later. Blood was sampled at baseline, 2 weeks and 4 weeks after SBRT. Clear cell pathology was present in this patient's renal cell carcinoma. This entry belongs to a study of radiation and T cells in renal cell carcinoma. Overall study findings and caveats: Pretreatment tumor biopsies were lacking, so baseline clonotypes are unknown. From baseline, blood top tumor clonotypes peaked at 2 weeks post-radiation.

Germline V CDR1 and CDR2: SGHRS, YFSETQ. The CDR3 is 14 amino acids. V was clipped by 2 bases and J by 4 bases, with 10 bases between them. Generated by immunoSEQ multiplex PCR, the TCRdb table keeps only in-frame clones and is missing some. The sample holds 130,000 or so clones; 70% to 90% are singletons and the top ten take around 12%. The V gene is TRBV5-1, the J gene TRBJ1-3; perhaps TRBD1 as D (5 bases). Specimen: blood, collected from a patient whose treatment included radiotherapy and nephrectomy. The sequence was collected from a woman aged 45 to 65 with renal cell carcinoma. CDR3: CASSLQERGNTIYF. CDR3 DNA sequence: TGCGCCAGCAGCTTACAGGAGCGGGGAAACACCATATATTTT.